What follows are 28 T cell receptor beta chains derived from one specimen sequenced in a study of shared clonotypes between healthy human individuals. Using immunoSEQ multiplex PCR, the repertoire was profiled, and TCRdb retains in-frame clones only, with some absent. This sample yields 2 million to 3 million clones, of which roughly 93% are seen a single time; 0.36% belongs to the top ten. Sequenced input: naive CD4+ T cells from PBMCs. Subset given: CD45RA+ positively selected. The receptors stem from a man aged 18 to 30 in good health. Some clones in this sample may be carry-over from other donors' samples.

Details on this clone: This sample includes further DNA sequences coding for the same CDR3. The V gene is TRBV5-1, the J gene TRBJ1-5; no firm D call. Trimming removed 0 bases from V and 4 bases from J, with 5 bases in between. In germline, CDR1 is SGHRS, CDR2 YFSETQ. The CDR3 is made up of 13 amino acids. The CDR3 DNA follows: TGCGCCAGCAGCTTGGTTCCGAATCAGCCCCAGCATTTT. It translates to CASSLVPNQPQHF.

This chain joins TRBV5-1 and TRBJ1-3; D is unresolved. V gave up 0 bases and J gave up 0 bases, with 10 bases separating them. The germline gives CDR1 SGHRS, CDR2 YFSETQ. This CDR3 comprises 16 residues. This CDR3 reads CASSLGQLDSGNTIYF. The DNA of the CDR3 is TGCGCCAGCAGCTTGGGGCAACTGGACTCTGGAAACACCATATATTTT.

The chain has TRBV6-1 and TRBJ2-3; maybe TRBD2 (5 bases). The V gene's germline CDR1 is MNHNS and CDR2 SASEGT. The CDR3 extends over 11 amino acids. V gave up 8 bases and J gave up 5 bases, with 8 bases separating them. CDR3 protein: CASGLEDTQYF. The CDR3 DNA follows: TGTGCCAGCGGACTGGAAGATACGCAGTATTTT.

The V and J genes are TRBV28 and TRBJ1-2; 8 bases map to TRBD1. This CDR3 comprises 14 residues. With V trimmed by 6 bases and J by 4 bases, 7 bases remained unmatched. In germline, CDR1 is MDHEN, CDR2 SYDVKM. In DNA form, the CDR3 reads TGTGCCAGCAGAGGGACAGGAAGAATCTATGGCTACACCTTC. Translated, it gives CASRGTGRIYGYTF.

The V gene is TRBV7-2, the J gene TRBJ1-1; no clear D gene. The V end was cut by 2 bases, the J end by 1 base, with 8 bases between. Germline-derived CDR1 and CDR2 are SGHTA and FQGNSA. This CDR3 has 14 amino acids. The CDR3 is CASSLFRQNTEAFF. The CDR3 coding sequence is TGTGCCAGCAGCTTATTCCGTCAGAACACTGAAGCTTTCTTT.

As regards this clone: The junction departs from germline at one end; a sequencing error may be responsible. The chain links TRBV7-9 to TRBJ1-1; a weak D match, TRBD1 (6 bases). The CDR3 totals 16 residues. The germline gives CDR1 SEHNR, CDR2 FQNEAQ (reference sequence). The CDR3 is CASSRGQPRLNAEAFF. The CDR3 region has the DNA TGTGCCAGCAGCAGGGGACAACCGCGTTTGAACGCTGAAGCTTTCTTT.

V and J are TRBV7-3 and TRBJ2-1; D remains ambiguous. Germline CDR1 reads SGHTA; CDR2 reads FQGTGA. The CDR3 runs 9 residues. Trimming pared 7 bases from V and 9 bases from J, leaving 4 bases between. The CDR3 coding sequence is TGTGCCAGCATTGCTGAGCAGTTCTTC. The encoded protein is CASIAEQFF.

The rearrangement links TRBV4-3 to TRBJ2-2; D possibly corresponds to TRBD1 (5 bases). Germline values: CDR1 LGHNA, CDR2 YSLEER. The CDR3 covers 16 residues. The ends were cut back, 0 bases at V and 3 bases at J, with 11 bases in the middle. Here the CDR3 DNA reads TGCGCCAGCAGCCAAGATTTGGCAGGGTACACCGGGGAGCTGTTTTTT. It specifies CASSQDLAGYTGELFF.

In its sample, this clone was seen once. This chain's CDR3 is CASSLLGQGTYEQYF. CDR3 bases: TGTGCCAGCAGTTTATTGGGTCAGGGAACCTACGAGCAGTACTTC. V and J are TRBV28 and TRBJ2-7, with D perhaps TRBD1 (5 bases). This CDR3 spans 15 amino acids. The V gene lost 1 base and the J gene lost 2 bases, with 12 bases spanning the gap. Germline V gives CDR1 MDHEN, CDR2 SYDVKM.

This chain joins TRBV5-6 and TRBJ1-1; 7 bases align to TRBD1. The CDR3 runs to 15 residues. CDR1 is SGHDT and CDR2 is YYEEEE in the germline V gene. V lost 3 bases, J lost 4 bases, and 9 bases stayed unmatched. The CDR3 bases are TGTGCCAGCAGCTCCACCAGGGGGATGGGCACTGAAGCTTTCTTT. This encodes CASSSTRGMGTEAFF.

This chain uses TRBV28 with TRBJ1-1; tentatively, D is TRBD1 (6 bases). The CDR3 spans 14 residues. Germline-derived CDR1 and CDR2 are MDHEN and SYDVKM. Trimming removed 3 bases from V and 1 base from J, with 9 bases in between. CDR3 sequence: CASSFPGQNTEAFF. In DNA, the CDR3 is TGTGCCAGCAGTTTCCCGGGACAGAACACTGAAGCTTTCTTT.

The CDR3 loop reads CASSLRPGGNYGYTF. Written as DNA, the CDR3 is TGTGCCAGCAGCTTGAGGCCAGGGGGGAACTATGGCTACACCTTC. V is TRBV5-8 and J is TRBJ1-2, with 7 positions matching TRBD1. Germline V gene sequence: CDR1 SGHTS, CDR2 YDEGEE. This CDR3 spans 15 amino acids. The V gene end was trimmed by 1 base and the J gene end by 2 bases; junction bases not matched to a gene: 5.

The genes are TRBV12-1 and TRBJ2-3; the table's D call, TRBD2, was not checked against the DNA. TRBV12-1 represents a pseudogene. The CDR3 spans 8 residues. The CDR3 region is CASHEGYF. CDR3 DNA: TGTGCCAGCCACGAGGGGTATTTT.

This clone appeared once. The chain uses TRBV10-3 and TRBJ2-1, with 11 bases matching TRBD2. The CDR3 sequence is 16 residues long. The germline CDR1 and CDR2 sequences are ENHRY and SYGVKD. The J segment lost 6 bases and the V segment lost 0 bases, leaving 4 bases of the junction unmatched. In nucleotides, the CDR3 is TGTGCCATCAGTGAGTCAACTAGCGGGAGTACCAATGAGCAGTTCTTC. Translating it yields CAISESTSGSTNEQFF.

The V and J genes are TRBV5-4 and TRBJ2-7; TRBD1 aligns across 11 bases. Trimming took 3 bases from V and 4 from J; bases not matched to a gene: 3. The CDR3 extends over 14 amino acids. In germline, CDR1 is SGHNT, CDR2 YYREEE (reference sequence). The CDR3: CASSWDRGLYEQYF. Here the CDR3 DNA reads TGTGCCAGCAGCTGGGACAGGGGGTTATACGAGCAGTACTTC.

The chain couples TRBV2 to TRBJ2-1, with D perhaps matching TRBD1 or TRBD2 (5 bases each). V was shortened by 3 bases and J by 7 bases, with 10 bases between the two germline ends. The CDR3 totals 13 residues. In germline, CDR1 is SNHLY, CDR2 FYNNEI. CDR3 residues: CASSEGEGNEQFF. CDR3 DNA: TGTGCCAGCAGTGAGGGTGAGGGGAATGAGCAGTTCTTC.

The chain joins TRBV2 to TRBJ1-4; the D is unclear. CDR1 is SNHLY and CDR2 is FYNNEI in the germline V gene. The CDR3 contains 14 residues. The ends were cut back, 4 bases at V and 7 bases at J, with 13 bases in the middle. The CDR3 loop reads CASSVQRTGEKLFF. In nucleotides, the CDR3 is TGTGCCAGCAGTGTACAGAGGACCGGTGAAAAACTGTTTTTT.

This chain links TRBV25-1 with TRBJ2-1; D perhaps matches TRBD1 (6 bases). V lost 2 bases, J lost 4 bases, and 15 bases lay in between. CDR1 is MGHDK, CDR2 SYGVNS, per germline. The CDR3 is 16 amino acids. The CDR3 nucleotides are TGTGCCAGCAGTGAAACGAACGGACAGTTTTACAATGAGCAGTTCTTC. It codes for CASSETNGQFYNEQFF. The full variable domain, completed using reference TRBV25-1 and TRBJ2-1, is EADIYQTPRYLVIGTGKKITLECSQTMGHDKMYWYQQDPGMELHLIHYSYGVNSTEKGDLSSESTVSRIRTEHFPLTLESARPSHTSQYLCASSETNGQFYNEQFFGPGTRLTVL.

This clone was recorded once. This sequence joins TRBV7-8 and TRBJ1-1; 7 bases map to TRBD1. The germline gives CDR1 SGHVS, CDR2 FQNEAQ. V shed 8 bases, J shed 3 bases, and the junction held 15 bases outside the gene matches. This CDR3 contains 16 residues. Written as DNA, the CDR3 is TGTGCCAGCTTTCTCGGGCCAGGGGGAGTGGACACTGAAGCTTTCTTT. Amino acids: CASFLGPGGVDTEAFF.

The V and J genes are TRBV4-1 and TRBJ1-5, with 8 bases identical to TRBD1. CDR1 MGHRA and CDR2 YSYEKL come from the germline V gene. The CDR3 contains 18 residues. Trimming cost V 4 bases and J 0 bases; bases outside gene matches: 11. The chain's CDR3 is CASSRSGTGYYSNQPQHF. CDR3 in DNA: TGCGCCAGCAGCCGATCCGGGACAGGATATTATAGCAATCAGCCCCAGCATTTT.

V gene TRBV5-1 combines with J gene TRBJ2-7; D may match TRBD1 or TRBD2 (6 bases each). The germline V gene encodes CDR1 SGHRS and CDR2 YFSETQ. The CDR3 contains 16 residues. V gave up 0 bases and J gave up 4 bases, with 17 bases separating them. As DNA, the CDR3 is TGCGCCAGCAGCTTGGGGTTTGGGGGGCCATCATACGAGCAGTACTTC. Translating it yields CASSLGFGGPSYEQYF.

This rearrangement joins TRBV29-1 to TRBJ2-1, with D unresolved. Germline V lookup: CDR1 SQVTM, CDR2 ANQGSEA. This CDR3 has 13 residues. V was clipped by 3 bases and J by 9 bases, with 15 bases between them. The CDR3 spells CSVDGQPSSEQFF. The CDR3 DNA reads TGCAGCGTTGACGGCCAGCCGTCATCTGAGCAGTTCTTC.

Note on this clone: The sample holds other DNA sequences that translate to the same CDR3. The V call is TRBV6-6, the J call TRBJ2-7; D may be TRBD2 (6 bases). Germline loops: CDR1 MNHNY, CDR2 SVGAGI (reference sequence). Trimming cost V 0 bases and J 7 bases, with 13 bases left between them. This CDR3 has 14 residues. In DNA, the CDR3 is TGTGCCAGCAGTTACTCGAGTTCCCGGGGGGAGCAGTACTTC. Translating gives CASSYSSSRGEQYF.

The rearrangement joins TRBV10-1 to TRBJ1-5; D unclear. Germline loops: CDR1 WNHNN, CDR2 SYGVQD (reference sequence). V was cut by 8 bases and J by 4 bases, with 9 bases left in between. This CDR3 is built from 12 residues. The DNA of the CDR3 is TGCGCCAGCGGGCCGGATAATCAGCCCCAGCATTTT. It encodes CASGPDNQPQHF.

The rearrangement joins TRBV5-1 to TRBJ1-1, with TRBD1 as a possible D gene (6 bases). Germline V lookup: CDR1 SGHRS, CDR2 YFSETQ. The CDR3 has 14 residues. Trimming cost V 4 bases and J 4 bases, with 14 bases left between them. The CDR3 region has the DNA TGCGCCAGCAGCCCAGGGGTGGAGGGCACTGAAGCTTTCTTT. Amino acid sequence: CASSPGVEGTEAFF.

The chain couples TRBV25-1 to TRBJ2-4; D call uncertain. This CDR3 spans 12 amino acids. The V gene lost 4 bases and the J gene lost 9 bases, with 10 bases spanning the gap. Germline V gives CDR1 MGHDK, CDR2 SYGVNS. Here the CDR3 DNA reads TGTGCCAGCAGTGGAAGTAGTGGCATTCAGTACTTC. Amino acid sequence: CASSGSSGIQYF.

The gene calls are TRBV7-3 and TRBJ2-5, with a possible D match to TRBD2 (6 bases). The J call may be incorrect, as the DNA end agrees better with TRBJ2-7. The CDR3 is made up of 14 amino acids. Germline lookup yields CDR1 SGHTA and CDR2 FQGTGA. This chain's CDR3 is CASSPQRGNYEQYF. As DNA, the CDR3 is TGTGCCAGCAGCCCCCAACGGGGGAACTACGAGCAGTACTTC.

V and J are TRBV6-4 and TRBJ2-6; 7 bases match TRBD1. The CDR3 has 20 residues. Germline values: CDR1 MRHNA, CDR2 SNTAGT. With 4 bases clipped from V and 2 bases from J, the junction kept 17 bases outside the gene matches. CDR3 region: CASSAKELRGQFPGANVLTF. CDR3 coding DNA: TGTGCCAGCAGTGCTAAGGAATTGAGGGGACAGTTCCCTGGGGCCAACGTCCTGACTTTC.